Shown below are 32 T cell receptor beta chains from a single sample sequenced in a study of blood T cells in healthy people across ages. A second roughly 6 to 11 cycle PCR used barcoded and J-beta primers. One entry per CDR3 protein, called by TCRdb with MiXCR from the 5' RACE reads. The sample has more than 1 million distinct CDR3 sequences, under 45% seen once. Sequenced input: blood. The receptors here all came from a woman in her fifties or sixties in good health.

This CDR3 is CATSDLRGLAEPSFSYNEQFF. The CDR3 DNA reads TGTGCCACCAGTGATTTGCGGGGACTAGCGGAGCCCTCCTTCTCCTACAATGAGCAGTTCTTC. The rearrangement joins TRBV24-1 to TRBJ2-1; 11 positions agree with TRBD2. The CDR3 contains 21 residues. From germline, CDR1 is KGHDR and CDR2 SFDVKD. With 0 bases clipped from V and 0 bases from J, the junction kept 12 bases outside the gene matches.

J is TRBJ2-3 and V is TRBV20-1; 9 bases line up with TRBD2. The CDR3 extends over 14 amino acids. Looked up from germline, CDR1 is DFQATT and CDR2 is SNEGSKA (reference sequence). The trim removed 6 bases at V and 5 bases at J, leaving 9 bases unmatched. As DNA, the CDR3 is TGCAGTGCCCTCCTTCCAGCGGGAGGAGATACGCAGTATTTT. This sequence encodes CSALLPAGGDTQYF.

V is TRBV10-3 and J is TRBJ2-5, with D perhaps matching TRBD2 (6 bases). Trimming removed 2 bases from V and 5 bases from J, with 9 bases in between. Looked up from germline, CDR1 is ENHRY and CDR2 is SYGVKD. This CDR3 is built from 13 residues. This CDR3 is CAISERSGETQYF. The CDR3 coding sequence is TGTGCCATCAGTGAGAGAAGCGGGGAGACCCAGTACTTC.

This clonotype was found a few times. The V and J genes are TRBV4-1 and TRBJ2-1; weak D call: TRBD1 (5 bases). The germline V gene encodes CDR1 MGHRA and CDR2 YSYEKL. V gave up 2 bases and J gave up 9 bases, with 8 bases separating them. This CDR3 is 12 amino acids long. The CDR3 DNA reads TGCGCCAGCAGCCAACCTAGGGGTGAGCAGTTCTTC. Translating it yields CASSQPRGEQFF.

This clonotype has a handful of counts. The chain links TRBV27 to TRBJ2-7, with unresolved D. The CDR3 has 12 amino acids. Germline-derived CDR1 and CDR2 are MNHEY and SMNVEV (reference sequence). Trimming took off 9 bases at V and 1 base at J, with 10 bases between the two ends. The DNA for the CDR3 is TGTGCCAGTATGGGCGGTTCCTACGAGCAGTACTTC. Its translation is CASMGGSYEQYF.

This chain connects TRBV7-2 to TRBJ2-1, with a weak D call TRBD1 (6 bases). The CDR3 totals 15 residues. Germline lookup yields CDR1 SGHTA and CDR2 FQGNSA. The V end lost 3 bases, the J end lost 4 bases, and 13 bases lay between the germline ends. CDR3 sequence: CASSFRGSRYNEQFF. In DNA, the CDR3 is TGTGCCAGCAGCTTTAGGGGGAGTAGGTACAATGAGCAGTTCTTC.

V is TRBV7-3 and J is TRBJ2-5; D gene ambiguous. The CDR3 totals 12 residues. Trimming took off 4 bases at V and 11 bases at J, with 14 bases between the two ends. Germline lookup yields CDR1 SGHTA and CDR2 FQGTGA. The CDR3 spells CASSSPGQEQYF. In DNA form, the CDR3 reads TGTGCCAGCAGCTCCCCTGGGCAGGAGCAGTACTTC.

The chain couples TRBV6-5 to TRBJ2-3; 9 bases line up with TRBD2. CDR1 is MNHEY, CDR2 SVGAGI, per germline. This CDR3 contains 15 residues. V lost 2 bases and J lost 7; bases outside the gene matches: 7. The CDR3 nucleotides are TGTGCCAGCAGTTACGTACTAGCGGGCACGAATACGCAGTATTTT. Its translation: CASSYVLAGTNTQYF.

The CDR3 is CASSTPRDRGQYF. The CDR3 DNA reads as TGTGCCAGCAGCACGCCCCGGGACAGAGGGCAGTACTTC. This chain links TRBV14 with TRBJ2-7; the match to TRBD1 covers 7 bases. Germline CDR1 SGHDN, CDR2 FVKESK. Germline trimming cut 5 bases from V and 9 bases from J; bases unmatched to any gene: 10. CDR3 length: 13 amino acids.

The rearrangement links TRBV28 to TRBJ2-3; 8 bases are shared with TRBD2. V was clipped by 5 bases and J by 2 bases; unmatched bases: 9. The germline V gene encodes CDR1 MDHEN and CDR2 SYDVKM. This CDR3 contains 16 residues. The CDR3 is CASSRTAGVITDTQYF. The CDR3, as DNA: TGTGCCAGCAGTCGTACAGCGGGAGTAATCACAGATACGCAGTATTTT.

V usage is TRBV5-1 and J usage is TRBJ2-7; D gene ambiguous. V was shortened by 6 bases and J by 4 bases, with 8 bases between the two germline ends. CDR3 size: 11 residues. Germline CDR1 and CDR2: SGHRS and YFSETQ. The CDR3 nucleotides are TGCGCCAGCAAACTGGCTTACGAGCAGTACTTC. Translating it yields CASKLAYEQYF.

Only a few counts were recorded for this clonotype. The chain recombines TRBV4-1 with TRBJ2-7; 9 positions agree with TRBD2. The CDR3 runs 15 residues. V trimming: 2 bases; J trimming: 5 bases; junction bases outside the gene matches: 7. Looked up from germline, CDR1 is MGHRA and CDR2 is YSYEKL. CDR3 residues: CASSQRKREVNEQYF. CDR3 in DNA: TGCGCCAGCAGCCAACGTAAGCGGGAGGTCAACGAGCAGTACTTC.

This clonotype was seen only a few times. V usage is TRBV28 and J usage is TRBJ2-3; D is unclear. The germline V gene has CDR1 MDHEN and CDR2 SYDVKM. The germline V and J ends were trimmed by 6 bases and 3 bases, with 13 bases remaining between them. The CDR3 is 14 residues long. DNA for the CDR3: TGTGCCAGCAGCTCCCCCGCGTCTACAGATACGCAGTATTTT. As protein: CASSSPASTDTQYF.

The rearrangement uses TRBV11-2 and TRBJ2-1, with 12 bases lining up with TRBD1. Germline CDR1 SGHAT, CDR2 FQNNGV. The CDR3 loop spans 17 amino acids. Trimming cost V 2 bases and J 4 bases; bases outside gene matches: 6. As DNA, the CDR3 is TGTGCCAGCAGCTTAAGCCTGGGACAGGGGGCTTACAATGAGCAGTTCTTC. Encoded protein: CASSLSLGQGAYNEQFF.

This clonotype was seen more than once but under ten times. J is TRBJ2-7 and V is TRBV30; D unclear. CDR1 is GTSNPN and CDR2 is SVGIG in the germline V gene (reference sequence). V gave up 2 bases and J gave up 4 bases, with 9 bases separating them. CDR3 length: 12 residues. CDR3 amino acids: CAWSRISYEQYF. CDR3 sequence (DNA): TGTGCCTGGAGTCGGATCTCTTACGAGCAGTACTTC.

J is TRBJ1-2 and V is TRBV4-2; weak D call: TRBD1 (5 bases). The CDR3 is 17 residues long. V was clipped by 1 base and J by 3 bases, with 18 bases between them. The V gene's germline CDR1 is LGHNA and CDR2 YNFKEQ. The CDR3: CASSQGGGGKQDYGYTF. The CDR3 bases are TGTGCCAGCAGCCAAGGGGGCGGGGGAAAGCAGGACTATGGCTACACCTTC.

The V and J genes are TRBV20-1 and TRBJ2-7; D possibly matches TRBD1 or TRBD2 (6 bases each). The CDR3 extends over 14 amino acids. The germline V gene encodes CDR1 DFQATT and CDR2 SNEGSKA (reference sequence). For the CDR3, the DNA is TGCAGCTGGGGGGCGGGTCGGGACTCCTACGAGCAGTACTTC. This codes for CSWGAGRDSYEQYF.

V and J are TRBV30 and TRBJ2-7; 8 bases are shared with TRBD2. Germline values: CDR1 GTSNPN, CDR2 SVGIG (reference sequence). J gave up 3 bases and V 4 bases, and 2 bases lay outside the gene matches. The CDR3 covers 12 residues. The CDR3 reads CAWNAGGYEQYF. The CDR3 DNA reads as TGTGCCTGGAACGCGGGAGGCTACGAGCAGTACTTC.

This clonotype has a handful of counts. The J gene is TRBJ1-5, the V gene TRBV29-1, with TRBD1 matching 10 bases. The CDR3 is 21 residues long. Per germline, CDR1 SQVTM and CDR2 ANQGSEA. With 0 bases clipped from V and 2 bases from J, the junction kept 19 bases outside the gene matches. The CDR3 DNA reads TGCAGCGTTGAAGATCCGCCCTGGGACAGGGGCACTAGCGGGGGCAATCAGCCCCAGCATTTT. This codes for CSVEDPPWDRGTSGGNQPQHF.

This chain links TRBV20-1 with TRBJ1-5; D gene ambiguous. The germline gives CDR1 DFQATT, CDR2 SNEGSKA (reference sequence). The CDR3 sequence is 16 residues long. V lost 3 bases and J lost 0, with 15 bases in between. The CDR3 region has the DNA TGCAGTGCTAGCCCCTATGTGAGCGATAGCAATCAGCCCCAGCATTTT. This codes for CSASPYVSDSNQPQHF.

This chain uses TRBV27 with TRBJ2-5; 8 bases line up with TRBD2. The tail of the sequence fits TRBJ2-7 better, so the J call may be wrong. The CDR3 runs to 15 residues. Germline-derived CDR1 and CDR2 are MNHEY and SMNVEV (reference sequence). CDR3 protein: CASSPQAGAPSEQYF. CDR3 coding DNA: TGTGCCAGCAGTCCCCAAGCGGGAGCCCCCAGCGAGCAGTACTTC.

This CDR3 is CASSLEGQSYGYTF. The CDR3 DNA sequence: TGCGCCAGCAGCTTGGAAGGACAGTCTTATGGCTACACCTTC. This chain connects TRBV5-1 to TRBJ1-2, with D perhaps matching TRBD1 (6 bases). Trimming shortened V by 0 bases and J by 5 bases, and 11 bases separated the two germline ends. Per the germline V gene, CDR1 is SGHRS and CDR2 is YFSETQ. The CDR3 consists of 14 residues.

This clonotype has just a few counts. The V call is TRBV12-3 or TRBV12-4, the J call TRBJ2-7; D assignment may be TRBD1 or TRBD2 (5 bases each). V was clipped by 1 base and J by 3 bases, with 10 bases between them. The CDR3 loop spans 14 amino acids. CDR3 coding DNA: TGTGCCAGCAGTTTAGGAGGGGTTGGCTACGAGCAGTACTTC. Its translation is CASSLGGVGYEQYF.

This clonotype was seen just once. This sequence joins TRBV6-5 and TRBJ1-2; 9 bases align to TRBD1. In germline, CDR1 is MNHEY, CDR2 SVGAGI. V shed 2 bases and J 5 bases; nucleotides not matched to a gene: 6. The CDR3 has 15 amino acids. CDR3 in DNA: TGTGCCAGCAGTTACGACCCCGGGACAGGGTATGGCTACACCTTC. Its translation is CASSYDPGTGYGYTF.

About this clonotype itself: A clone one base away is much larger, so this may be a read error. This chain connects TRBV9 to TRBJ2-5, with TRBD2 matching 9 bases. Germline V gene data show CDR1 as SGDLS and CDR2 as YYNGEE. The junction had 6 bases not matched to a gene; V was cut back by 2 bases and J by 4 bases. The CDR3 runs to 15 residues. Here the CDR3 reads CASSVGRAGGETQYF. The CDR3 DNA sequence: TGTGCCAGCAGCGTTGGACGAGCGGGAGGAGAGACCCAGTACTTC.

V gene TRBV5-5 combines with J gene TRBJ1-2; D gene ambiguous. This CDR3 contains 14 residues. Between the trimmed V and J ends, which lost 4 bases and 2 bases, there was a span of 12 bases. Germline lookup yields CDR1 SGHKS and CDR2 YYEKEE (reference sequence). The CDR3 spells CASSLRISNYGYTF. CDR3 coding DNA: TGTGCCAGCAGCCTAAGAATCAGCAACTATGGCTACACCTTC. Full variable domain (missing parts from reference TRBV5-5 and TRBJ1-2): DAGVTQSPTHLIKTRGQQVTLRCSPISGHKSVSWYQQVLGQGPQFIFQYYEKEERGRGNFPDRFSARQFPNYSSELNVNALLLGDSALYLCASSLRISNYGYTFGSGTRLTVV.

The J gene is TRBJ2-2, the V gene TRBV12-3 or TRBV12-4; 7 bases line up with TRBD1. V gave up 4 bases and J gave up 5 bases; unmatched junction bases: 7. The CDR3 has 15 amino acids. DNA for the CDR3: TGTGCCAGCAGTTACCACAGGGGTGGGACCGGGGAGCTGTTTTTT. Its protein product is CASSYHRGGTGELFF.

The genes are TRBV10-3 and TRBJ1-1; 8 bases are shared with TRBD1. CDR3 length: 15 residues. After removal of 4 bases from V and 2 bases from J, the junction contained 6 bases not matched to a gene. CDR1 ENHRY and CDR2 SYGVKD come from the germline V gene. CDR3 sequence reads: CAISGQGAPNTEAFF. The CDR3 bases are TGTGCCATCAGTGGGCAGGGGGCCCCCAACACTGAAGCTTTCTTT.

There are a few counts of this clonotype. The CDR3 is CASSPSSGRYEQYF. CDR3 DNA: TGTGCCAGCAGTCCCTCTAGCGGGAGGTACGAGCAGTACTTC. The J gene is TRBJ2-7, the V gene TRBV27; TRBD2 matches 11 bases. Trimming removed 5 bases from V and 4 bases from J; junction bases left unmatched: 4. This CDR3 spans 14 amino acids. Germline loops: CDR1 MNHEY, CDR2 SMNVEV (reference sequence).

This clonotype was recorded a few times. The genes are TRBV29-1 and TRBJ1-4; D is undetermined. V shed 6 bases and J shed 0 bases, with 8 bases lying between them. There are 13 residues in the CDR3. Germline values: CDR1 SQVTM, CDR2 ANQGSEA. The CDR3 DNA reads TGCAGCGTGGGGAAGGCAACTAATGAAAAACTGTTTTTT. It encodes CSVGKATNEKLFF.

This clonotype was seen at least ten times. The chain combines TRBV5-5 with TRBJ2-3; D not resolved. V lost 2 bases and J lost 5, with 9 bases in between. Germline CDR1 is SGHKS and CDR2 is YYEKEE (reference sequence). The CDR3 is 13 residues long. The chain's CDR3 is CASSFEPGDTQYF. The CDR3 DNA follows: TGTGCCAGCAGCTTCGAGCCGGGAGATACGCAGTATTTT.

This clonotype was counted many times. V is TRBV6-6 and J is TRBJ2-1; 8 bases line up with TRBD2. Germline V lookup: CDR1 MNHNY, CDR2 SVGAGI (reference sequence). The CDR3 is 15 amino acids. The V and J ends lost 6 bases and 5 bases, in that order; junction bases with no gene match: 9. CDR3 bases: TGTGCCAGCAGCGACCCGACTAGCGAAAACAATGAGCAGTTCTTC. Encoded protein: CASSDPTSENNEQFF.